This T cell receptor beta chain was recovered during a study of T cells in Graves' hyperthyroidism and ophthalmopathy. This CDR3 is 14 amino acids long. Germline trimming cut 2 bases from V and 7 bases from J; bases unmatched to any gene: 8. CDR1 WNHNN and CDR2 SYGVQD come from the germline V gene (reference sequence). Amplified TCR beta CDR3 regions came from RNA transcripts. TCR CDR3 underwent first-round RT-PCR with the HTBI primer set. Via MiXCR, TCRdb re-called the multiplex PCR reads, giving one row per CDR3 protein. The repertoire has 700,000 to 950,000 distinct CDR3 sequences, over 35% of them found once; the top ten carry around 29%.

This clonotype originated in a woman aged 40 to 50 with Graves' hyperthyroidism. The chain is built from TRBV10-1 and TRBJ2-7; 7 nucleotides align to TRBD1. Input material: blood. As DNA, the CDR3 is TGCGCCAGCAGTGAGGGCAGGGGGAAGGAGGAGCAGTACTTC. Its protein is CASSEGRGKEEQYF.